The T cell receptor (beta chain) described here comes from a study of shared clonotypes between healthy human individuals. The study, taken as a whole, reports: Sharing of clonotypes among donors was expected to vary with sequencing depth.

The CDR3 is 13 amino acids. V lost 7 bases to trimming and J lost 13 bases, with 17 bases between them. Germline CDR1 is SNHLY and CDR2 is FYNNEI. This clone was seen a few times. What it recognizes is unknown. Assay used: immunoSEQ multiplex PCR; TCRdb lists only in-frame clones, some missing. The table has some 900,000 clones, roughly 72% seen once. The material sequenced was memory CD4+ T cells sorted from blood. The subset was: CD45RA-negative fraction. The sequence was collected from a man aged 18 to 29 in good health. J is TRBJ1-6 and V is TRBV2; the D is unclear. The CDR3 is CASNGEVRGPLHF. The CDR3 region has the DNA TGTGCCAGCAACGGGGAAGTCAGAGGGCCCCTCCACTTT. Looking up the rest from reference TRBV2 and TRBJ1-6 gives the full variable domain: EPEVTQTPSHQVTQMGQEVILRCVPISNHLYFYWYRQILGQKVEFLVSFYNNEISEKSEIFDDQFSVERPDGSNFTLKIRSTKLEDSAMYFCASNGEVRGPLHFGNGTRLTVT.